One and the same sample provided the 20 T cell receptor beta chains below, sequenced in a study of T cells in localized non-small cell lung cancer. The protocol was immunoSEQ multiplex PCR, while the TCRdb copy is restricted to in-frame clones and leaves out a portion. The sample contains more than 25,000 clones, around 83% of which appear only once. Source: peripheral blood, taken before any cancer treatment. The source is a woman aged 35 to 70 with stage I lung adenocarcinoma.

The chain employs TRBV7-9 and TRBJ1-2; D is uncertain. The CDR3 is made up of 14 amino acids. The germline V gene encodes CDR1 SEHNR and CDR2 FQNEAQ (reference sequence). Trimming took 1 base from V and 8 from J, leaving 14 bases between them. The CDR3 protein is CASSLVTSGSGYTF. CDR3 DNA: TGTGCCAGCAGCTTAGTAACTTCCGGCAGCGGCTACACCTTC.

The J gene is TRBJ1-2, the V gene TRBV27, with D possibly being TRBD1 (6 bases). The germline gives CDR1 MNHEY, CDR2 SMNVEV (reference sequence). Trimming left V 8 bases short and J 0 bases short, with 19 bases between. There are 16 residues in the CDR3. The CDR3 region is CASYSWDKPTNYGYTF. The CDR3, as DNA: TGTGCCAGCTACTCGTGGGACAAACCAACTAACTATGGCTACACCTTC.

The chain has TRBV5-1 and TRBJ2-2; 9 nucleotides agree with TRBD2. V lost 1 base and J lost 4; bases outside the gene matches: 11. Germline loops: CDR1 SGHRS, CDR2 YFSETQ. The CDR3 is 18 amino acids. CDR3 region: CASSLHLRSGGPTGELFF. CDR3 coding DNA: TGCGCCAGCAGCTTGCACTTGCGGAGCGGGGGGCCCACCGGGGAGCTGTTTTTT.

This clone has just a few counts. The chain links TRBV29-1 to TRBJ2-1; D tentatively fits TRBD1 or TRBD2 (6 bases each). The CDR3 sequence is 12 residues long. Between the trimmed V and J ends, which lost 6 bases and 6 bases, there was a span of 12 bases. Germline CDR1 is SQVTM and CDR2 is ANQGSEA. For the CDR3, the DNA is TGCAGCGTGAAACAGGGAGGCAATGAGCAGTTCTTC. Its protein product is CSVKQGGNEQFF.

The rearrangement uses TRBV4-3 and TRBJ2-5, with 7 bases that match TRBD1. This CDR3 contains 15 residues. Germline V gene data show CDR1 as LGHNA and CDR2 as YSLEER. After removal of 2 bases from V and 4 bases from J, the junction contained 7 bases not matched to a gene. CDR3 residues: CASSQFHRGGETQYF. Here the CDR3 DNA reads TGCGCCAGCAGCCAATTCCACAGGGGTGGAGAGACCCAGTACTTC.

CDR3 in amino acids: CASSLARRAPSEKLFF. CDR3 nucleotide sequence: TGTGCCAGCAGCTTAGCGCGAAGGGCTCCTAGCGAAAAACTGTTTTTT. The gene calls are TRBV7-6 and TRBJ1-4; D unclear. Per germline, CDR1 SGHVS and CDR2 FNYEAQ. The CDR3 contains 16 residues. The V gene lost 0 bases and the J gene lost 8 bases, with 16 bases spanning the gap.

The chain carries TRBV5-1 and TRBJ2-7; D is uncertain. CDR3 length: 15 amino acids. Germline CDR1 reads SGHRS; CDR2 reads YFSETQ. The germline V and J ends were trimmed by 6 bases and 0 bases, with 16 bases remaining between them. CDR3 residues: CASNPTRSSSYEQYF. CDR3 sequence (DNA): TGCGCCAGCAACCCGACCCGATCCAGCTCCTACGAGCAGTACTTC.

CDR3 coding DNA: TGTGCCAGCACTTGGGACAGACCCATGAACACTGAAGCTTTCTTT. Translation: CASTWDRPMNTEAFF. The chain carries TRBV2 and TRBJ1-1; TRBD1 aligns across 7 bases. J gave up 0 bases and V 7 bases, and 8 bases lay outside the gene matches. CDR1 is SNHLY and CDR2 is FYNNEI in the germline V gene. The CDR3 loop spans 15 amino acids.

This clone occurred once. This chain links TRBV6-5 with TRBJ2-2; 9 bases fit TRBD1. CDR1 and CDR2 from the germline V gene are MNHEY and SVGAGI. The length of the CDR3 is 14 residues. J lost 0 bases, V lost 11 bases, and 4 bases had no gene match. The CDR3 reads CAARTGANTGELFF. In nucleotides, the CDR3 is TGTGCCGCCCGGACAGGGGCGAACACCGGGGAGCTGTTTTTT.

The chain has TRBV19 and TRBJ1-1, with D perhaps matching TRBD1 (5 bases). V lost 6 bases and J lost 1, with 9 bases in between. The CDR3 runs 13 residues. Germline loops: CDR1 LNHDA, CDR2 SQIVND (reference sequence). In DNA, the CDR3 is TGTGCCAGTAGCACACAGGAGAACACTGAAGCTTTCTTT. Translating it yields CASSTQENTEAFF.

The chain uses TRBV7-6 and TRBJ1-2; D is unresolved. In germline, CDR1 is SGHVS, CDR2 FNYEAQ. The V end was cut by 0 bases, the J end by 4 bases, with 9 bases between. This CDR3 has 14 residues. CDR3 DNA sequence: TGTGCCAGCAGCTTAGCGATCGGCTTCTATGGCTACACCTTC. It specifies CASSLAIGFYGYTF.

The CDR3 nucleotides read TGTGCCAGCAGTTTAGAGGTAGGGGCGGGAGAGCAGTACTTC. Amino acids: CASSLEVGAGEQYF. The chain combines TRBV27 with TRBJ2-7, with D perhaps TRBD2 (6 bases). Germline V gene data show CDR1 as MNHEY and CDR2 as SMNVEV (reference sequence). The CDR3 spans 14 residues. V was trimmed by 2 bases and J by 7 bases, leaving 15 bases between them.

The chain combines TRBV7-3 with TRBJ1-1, with D unresolved. Trimming shortened V by 5 bases and J by 8 bases, and 18 bases separated the two germline ends. The germline gives CDR1 SGHTA, CDR2 FQGTGA. There are 14 residues in the CDR3. The CDR3 DNA follows: TGTGCCAGCAGCCCGGAAGGTGGTAGGGAGGAAGCTTTCTTT. Translation gives CASSPEGGREEAFF.

V usage is TRBV2 and J usage is TRBJ1-2; the D gene is possibly TRBD1 (5 bases). CDR1 is SNHLY and CDR2 is FYNNEI in the germline V gene. The CDR3 loop spans 13 amino acids. V lost 7 bases to trimming and J lost 4 bases, with 13 bases between them. The CDR3 reads CASTRQGSYGYTF. The DNA for the CDR3 is TGTGCCAGCACCCGCCAGGGATCCTATGGCTACACCTTC.

This chain connects TRBV7-2 to TRBJ1-2, with 8 bases matching TRBD1. The CDR3 extends over 14 amino acids. Germline CDR1 reads SGHTA; CDR2 reads FQGNSA. The trim removed 4 bases at V and 7 bases at J, leaving 8 bases unmatched. CDR3: CASSSGQDSSGYTF. CDR3 DNA sequence: TGTGCCAGCAGCTCGGGACAGGATTCCTCTGGCTACACCTTC.

This clone has just one count. The chain carries TRBV6-1 and TRBJ2-2, with 8 bases aligning to TRBD1. The CDR3 is 15 residues long. From germline, CDR1 is MNHNS and CDR2 SASEGT. V was clipped by 6 bases and J by 1 base; unmatched bases: 4. The CDR3 region has the DNA TGTGCCAGCAGCTTCGGGACAGGGAACACCGGGGAGCTGTTTTTT. Translating gives CASSFGTGNTGELFF.

The chain has TRBV7-9 and TRBJ1-6; no clear D gene. This CDR3 comprises 14 residues. Trimming cost V 1 base and J 9 bases, with 10 bases left between them. Germline loops: CDR1 SEHNR, CDR2 FQNEAQ (reference sequence). CDR3 DNA sequence: TGTGCCAGCAGCTTAGAGCAAGTTCGTTCACCCCTCCACTTT. It is translated as CASSLEQVRSPLHF.

The J gene is TRBJ1-1, the V gene TRBV7-9; D is possibly TRBD1 (5 bases). Germline V gene data show CDR1 as SEHNR and CDR2 as FQNEAQ (reference sequence). This CDR3 comprises 15 residues. Trimming pared 1 base from V and 5 bases from J, leaving 14 bases between. As DNA, the CDR3 is TGTGCCAGCAGCTTAGGGGGGAGAGGGACGACTGAAGCTTTCTTT. Protein sequence: CASSLGGRGTTEAFF.

The rearrangement links TRBV5-6 to TRBJ1-2; D may be TRBD1 (5 bases). V shed 4 bases and J shed 8 bases, with 18 bases lying between them. The germline gives CDR1 SGHDT, CDR2 YYEEEE. CDR3 length: 14 residues. CDR3 nucleotide sequence: TGTGCCAGCAGCGCAGGGATGACTAGTGAAGGCTACACCTTC. It yields the protein CASSAGMTSEGYTF.

The chain is built from TRBV2 and TRBJ1-1; D is undetermined. Germline values: CDR1 SNHLY, CDR2 FYNNEI. The CDR3 runs 12 residues. Trimming took 9 bases from V and 0 from J, leaving 8 bases between them. The CDR3 spells CARRTVNTEAFF. In DNA, the CDR3 is TGTGCCAGGAGGACTGTGAACACTGAAGCTTTCTTT.